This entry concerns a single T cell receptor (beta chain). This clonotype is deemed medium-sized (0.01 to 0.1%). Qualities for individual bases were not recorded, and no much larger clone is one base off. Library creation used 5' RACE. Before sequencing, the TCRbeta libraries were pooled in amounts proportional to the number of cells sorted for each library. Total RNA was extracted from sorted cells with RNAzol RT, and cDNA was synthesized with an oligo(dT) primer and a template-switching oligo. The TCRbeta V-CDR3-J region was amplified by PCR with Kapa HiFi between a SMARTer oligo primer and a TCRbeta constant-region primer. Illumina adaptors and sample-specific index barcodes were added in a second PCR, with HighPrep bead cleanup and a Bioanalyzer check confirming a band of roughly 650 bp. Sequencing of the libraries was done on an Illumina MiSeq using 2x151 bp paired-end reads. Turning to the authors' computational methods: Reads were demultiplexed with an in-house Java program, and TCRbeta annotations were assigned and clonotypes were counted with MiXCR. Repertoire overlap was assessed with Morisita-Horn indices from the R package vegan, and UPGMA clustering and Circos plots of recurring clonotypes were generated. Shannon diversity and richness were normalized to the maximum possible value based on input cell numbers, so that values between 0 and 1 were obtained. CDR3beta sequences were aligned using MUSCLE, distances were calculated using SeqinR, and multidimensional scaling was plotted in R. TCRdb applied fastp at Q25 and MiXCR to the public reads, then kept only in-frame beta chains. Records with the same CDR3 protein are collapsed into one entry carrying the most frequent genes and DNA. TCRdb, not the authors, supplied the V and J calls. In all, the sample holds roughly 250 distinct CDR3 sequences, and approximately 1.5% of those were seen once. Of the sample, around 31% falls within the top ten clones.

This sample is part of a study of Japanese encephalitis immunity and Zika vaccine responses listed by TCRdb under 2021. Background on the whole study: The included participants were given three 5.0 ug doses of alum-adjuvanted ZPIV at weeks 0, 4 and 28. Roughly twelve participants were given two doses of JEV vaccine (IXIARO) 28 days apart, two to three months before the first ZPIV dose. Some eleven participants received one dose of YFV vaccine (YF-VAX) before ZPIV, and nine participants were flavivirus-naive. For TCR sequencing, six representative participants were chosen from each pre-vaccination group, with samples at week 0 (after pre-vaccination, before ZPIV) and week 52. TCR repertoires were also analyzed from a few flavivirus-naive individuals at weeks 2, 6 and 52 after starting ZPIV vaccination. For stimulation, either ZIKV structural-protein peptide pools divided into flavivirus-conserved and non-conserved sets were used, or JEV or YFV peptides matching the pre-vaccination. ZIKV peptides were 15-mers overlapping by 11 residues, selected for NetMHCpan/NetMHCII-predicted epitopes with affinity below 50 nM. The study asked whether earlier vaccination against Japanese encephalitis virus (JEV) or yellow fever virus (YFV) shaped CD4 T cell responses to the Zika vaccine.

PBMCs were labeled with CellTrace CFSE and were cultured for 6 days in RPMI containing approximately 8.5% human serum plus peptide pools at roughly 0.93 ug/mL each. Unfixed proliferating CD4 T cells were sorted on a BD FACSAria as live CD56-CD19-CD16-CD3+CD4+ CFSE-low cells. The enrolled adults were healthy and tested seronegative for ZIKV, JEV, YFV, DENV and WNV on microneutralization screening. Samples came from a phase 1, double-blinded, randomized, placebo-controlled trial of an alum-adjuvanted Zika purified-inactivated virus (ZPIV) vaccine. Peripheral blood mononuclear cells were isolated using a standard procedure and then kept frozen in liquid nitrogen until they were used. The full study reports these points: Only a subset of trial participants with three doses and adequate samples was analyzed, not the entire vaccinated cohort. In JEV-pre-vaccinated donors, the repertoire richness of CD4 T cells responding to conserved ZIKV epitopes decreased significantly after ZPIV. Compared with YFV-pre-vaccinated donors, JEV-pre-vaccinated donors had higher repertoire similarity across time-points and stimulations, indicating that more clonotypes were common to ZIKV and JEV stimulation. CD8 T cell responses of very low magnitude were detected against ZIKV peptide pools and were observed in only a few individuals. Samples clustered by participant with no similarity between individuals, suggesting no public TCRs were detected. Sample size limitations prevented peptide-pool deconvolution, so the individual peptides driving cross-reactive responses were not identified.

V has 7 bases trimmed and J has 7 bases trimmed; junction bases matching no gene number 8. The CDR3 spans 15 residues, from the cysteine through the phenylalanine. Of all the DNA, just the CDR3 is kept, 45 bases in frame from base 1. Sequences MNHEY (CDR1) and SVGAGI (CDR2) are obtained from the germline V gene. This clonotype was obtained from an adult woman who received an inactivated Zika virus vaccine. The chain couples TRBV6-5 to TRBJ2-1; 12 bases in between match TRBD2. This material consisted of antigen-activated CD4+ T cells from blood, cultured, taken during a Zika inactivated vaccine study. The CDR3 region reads CASTRLAGVGNEQFF. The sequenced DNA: TGTGCCAGCACCCGACTAGCGGGAGTGGGGAATGAGCAGTTCTTC.